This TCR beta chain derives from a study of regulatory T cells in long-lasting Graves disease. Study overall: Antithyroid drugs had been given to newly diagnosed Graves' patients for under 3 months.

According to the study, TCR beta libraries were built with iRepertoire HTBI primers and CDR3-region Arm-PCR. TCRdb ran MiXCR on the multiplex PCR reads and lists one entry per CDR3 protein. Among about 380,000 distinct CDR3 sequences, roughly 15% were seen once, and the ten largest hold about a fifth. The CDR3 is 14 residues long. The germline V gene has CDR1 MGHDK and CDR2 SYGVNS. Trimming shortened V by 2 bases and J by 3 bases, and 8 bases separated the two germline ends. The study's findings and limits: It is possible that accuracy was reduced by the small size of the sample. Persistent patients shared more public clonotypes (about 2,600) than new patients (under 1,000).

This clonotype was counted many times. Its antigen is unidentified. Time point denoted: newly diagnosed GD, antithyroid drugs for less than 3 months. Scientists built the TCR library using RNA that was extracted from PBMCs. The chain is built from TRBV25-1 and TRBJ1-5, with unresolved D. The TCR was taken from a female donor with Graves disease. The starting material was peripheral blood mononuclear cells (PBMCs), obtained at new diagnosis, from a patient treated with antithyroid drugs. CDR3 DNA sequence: TGTGCCAGCAGTGAAAGTAGGGCCAATCAGCCCCAGCATTTT. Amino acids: CASSESRANQPQHF.